The present entry profiles one TCR beta chain with its context. The antigen remains unidentified. This table comes from immunoSEQ multiplex PCR, and its TCRdb copy is limited to in-frame clones, with some not included. The sample holds just under 100,000 clones, 90% seen once. The sample comes from a study of graft-versus-host responses after intestinal transplantation. As for the study in general: Recipients were given multivisceral, liver-intestinal, or isolated intestinal transplants. Once they had received anti-thymocyte globulin induction, all recipients took tacrolimus and steroids for approximately 3 years. Study-level findings and limits: Within the allografts of patients who had graft-donor T cell macrochimerism, graft-versus-host to host-versus-graft clonal ratios were high. Some GvH clones appeared in ileal mucosa or blood before recipient bone marrow.

Germline V gene sequence: CDR1 SGDLS, CDR2 YYNGEE. The CDR3 loop spans 13 amino acids. The ends were cut back, 0 bases at V and 4 bases at J, with 6 bases in the middle. The sequence derives from a human patient who received an intestinal transplant, so some T cells may come from the graft donor. Sequences were derived from PBMCs, sampled around 68 weeks after intestinal transplant. V usage is TRBV9 and J usage is TRBJ2-3, with D possibly matching TRBD1 (5 bases). CDR3 DNA: TGTGCCAGCAGCGTAGGGGGCTCAGATACGCAGTATTTT. Encoded protein: CASSVGGSDTQYF. The full variable domain, its missing parts supplied by reference TRBV9 and TRBJ2-3, is DSGVTQTPKHLITATGQRVTLRCSPRSGDLSVYWYQQSLDQGLQFLIQYYNGEERAKGNILERFSAQQFPDLHSELNLSSLELGDSALYFCASSVGGSDTQYFGPGTRLTVL.